This is a list of T cell receptor beta chains from one sample in a study of blood T cells in healthy people across ages. TCRdb used MiXCR to reprocess the 5' RACE reads, holding one entry per CDR3 protein. This table holds 1,300,000 or so distinct CDR3 sequences, roughly 59% found once. The sequencing sample was made of blood. The receptors stem from a young man in good health. CDR3s include the opening cysteine and the closing phenylalanine or tryptophan. D genes are given only for firm matches. Rows may omit the clone size; those that give it use once, few, many or a size class.

NA	NA	TRBV5-1	TRBJ1-1	TGCGCCAGCAGCTTGGGGGCAGGGCCGAACACTGAAGCTTTCTTT	CASSLGAGPNTEAFF
NA	NA	TRBV6-5	TRBJ1-2	TGTGCCAGCAGGTTACAGGGAGAAGGCGGCTACACCTTC	CASRLQGEGGYTF
TRBD1	few	TRBV4-3	TRBJ2-3	TGCGCCAGCAGCCAAGATCGAGGACAGGGGGCCACAGATACGCAGTATTTT	CASSQDRGQGATDTQYF
NA	NA	TRBV6-6	TRBJ2-5	TGTGCCAGCACTCGAGCGGACTCAGAAGAGACCCAGTACTTC	CASTRADSEETQYF
NA	NA	TRBV30	TRBJ1-5	TGTGCCTGGAGTGCAACAGGACTTAGCAATCAGCCCCAGCATTTT	CAWSATGLSNQPQHF
NA	NA	TRBV24-1	TRBJ1-1	TGTGCCACCAGTGACAGCCACCGGAGTGAAGCTTTCTTT	CATSDSHRSEAFF
NA	NA	TRBV20-1	TRBJ2-1	TGCAGTGCTGACTTGTACAATGAGCAGTTCTTC	CSADLYNEQFF
NA	NA	TRBV14	TRBJ1-4	TGTGCCAGCAGCCAAGATGGGTCGGCAACTAATGAAAAACTGTTTTTT	CASSQDGSATNEKLFF
NA	NA	TRBV20-1	TRBJ2-5	TGCAGTGCTGGAGGGACGGTGGAGACCCAGTACTTC	CSAGGTVETQYF
NA	NA	TRBV12-3/TRBV12-4	TRBJ2-7	TGTGCCAGCAGTTCCCAACCAGGTCGATACGAGCAGTACTTC	CASSSQPGRYEQYF
NA	few	TRBV12-3/TRBV12-4	TRBJ2-4	TGTGCCAGCAGCTTCCAATATGGGCAGTACTTC	CASSFQYGQYF
TRBD2	NA	TRBV7-9	TRBJ2-5	TGTGCCAGCAGCTCACTTATAGGCGGGGGGGGCCTGGGAGAGCAGTACTTC	CASSSLIGGGGLGEQYF
TRBD2	NA	TRBV29-1	TRBJ2-7	TGCAGCGCCCTAGCGGAGACCGTCAATGAGCAGTACTTC	CSALAETVNEQYF
NA	few	TRBV29-1	TRBJ2-7	TGCAGCGTTGACATACAGGGTGGCTACGAGCAGTACTTC	CSVDIQGGYEQYF
TRBD2	once	TRBV3-1	TRBJ2-2	TGTGCCAGCAGCCCCACGCCTAGCGGGGCAACCGGGGAGCTGTTTTTT	CASSPTPSGATGELFF
TRBD1	NA	TRBV5-8	TRBJ2-2	TGTGCCAGCAGCTCCAGGGACAGGGGTTCGTCCGGGGAGCTGTTTTTT	CASSSRDRGSSGELFF
NA	few	TRBV5-1	TRBJ2-3	TGCGCCAGCAGAGTCGCACCTAGTACAGATACGCAGTATTTT	CASRVAPSTDTQYF
NA	NA	TRBV5-1	TRBJ2-1	TGCGCCAGCAGCCTGCAACAGGGGGAGGGCTACAATGAGCAGTTCTTC	CASSLQQGEGYNEQFF
TRBD1	NA	TRBV5-1	TRBJ2-7	TGCGCCAGCAGCTTGGGACAGGGCGACGAGCGGTACTTC	CASSLGQGDERYF
NA	NA	TRBV10-3	TRBJ2-1	TGTGCCATCACCACGACCGGCGGGAACAATGAGCAGTTCTTC	CAITTTGGNNEQFF
TRBD2	NA	TRBV6-2/TRBV6-3	TRBJ2-7	TGTGCCAGCACCCAGCTGGGACTAGCGGGAGGGCCCTACGAGCAGTACTTC	CASTQLGLAGGPYEQYF
NA	few	TRBV10-3	TRBJ2-1	TGTGCCATCAGGGCCTCTGACTACAATGAGCAGTTCTTC	CAIRASDYNEQFF
TRBD2	few	TRBV4-1	TRBJ2-1	TGCGCCAGCAGCCCCCTTAGCGGGAGAGACGCATCCTACAATGAGCAGTTCTTC	CASSPLSGRDASYNEQFF
TRBD2	NA	TRBV7-8	TRBJ2-7	TGTGCCAGCAGCTTATACGGGGGGGTCTCCTACGAGCAGTACTTC	CASSLYGGVSYEQYF
NA	NA	TRBV3-1	TRBJ2-3	TGTGCCAGCAGCCAAGGAACAGGGAGGTTTGATACGCAGTATTTT	CASSQGTGRFDTQYF
NA	NA	TRBV6-5	TRBJ1-4	TGTGCCAGCAGTTACTCGACCTTCTGGCAGGGCCAGACTAATGAAAAACTGTTTTTT	CASSYSTFWQGQTNEKLFF
TRBD2	NA	TRBV11-2	TRBJ2-1	TGTGCCAGCAGCAACTCTAGCGGGAGGTTCGTCTACAATGAGCAGTTCTTC	CASSNSSGRFVYNEQFF
TRBD2	once	TRBV20-1	TRBJ2-3	TGCAGTGCCACATTGCGGGAGGGGGCCACAGATACGCAGTATTTT	CSATLREGATDTQYF
NA	NA	TRBV15	TRBJ1-2	TGTGCCACCAGCAGAGAATTACGTACCAACTATGGCTACACCTTC	CATSRELRTNYGYTF
NA	NA	TRBV21-1	TRBJ2-7	TGTGCCAGCAGCGCCTACAGGGAAAGCTCCTACGAGCAGTACTTC	CASSAYRESSYEQYF
NA	few	TRBV10-3	TRBJ2-7	TGTGCCATCAGTGAGTCGGGGCGGGACATCTCCTACGAGCAGTACTTC	CAISESGRDISYEQYF
NA	NA	TRBV7-8	TRBJ2-7	TGTGCCAGCAGCTCGACCGCCACTTCCTCCTACGAGCAGTACTTC	CASSSTATSSYEQYF
NA	many	TRBV12-3/TRBV12-4	TRBJ1-3	TGTGCCAGCAGTCGCCCGGGGGCAGGGCCCTCTGGAAACACCATATATTTT	CASSRPGAGPSGNTIYF
TRBD1	few	TRBV20-1	TRBJ2-7	TGCAGTGCTAGAGATCGACAGGGTCCCTACGAGCAGTACTTC	CSARDRQGPYEQYF
NA	few	TRBV14	TRBJ1-2	TGTGCCAGCAGCCAAGTAGGTCCCTATGGCTACACCTTC	CASSQVGPYGYTF
NA	NA	TRBV5-1	TRBJ2-5	TGCGCCAGCAGCTCATGGTTGCCGGGCAGTCGAGAGACCCAGTACTTC	CASSSWLPGSRETQYF
NA	NA	TRBV7-2	TRBJ2-5	TGTGCCAGCAGCTTAGCCAGGGGCCCAGAGACCCAGTACTTC	CASSLARGPETQYF
TRBD2	NA	TRBV6-4	TRBJ2-1	TGTGCCAGCAGTGAACAGCCCCCTAGCGGGGGTCTCAGCTCCTACAATGAGCAGTTCTTC	CASSEQPPSGGLSSYNEQFF
NA	NA	TRBV7-7	TRBJ2-7	TGTGCCAGCAGCTCAGCCCAGGGGTTCGGGAACGAGCAGTACTTC	CASSSAQGFGNEQYF
NA	NA	TRBV6-2/TRBV6-3	TRBJ2-7	TGTGCCAGCAGTTCGACCCCCTCCGAGCAGTACTTC	CASSSTPSEQYF
NA	NA	TRBV7-2	TRBJ1-2	TGTGCCAGCAGCTTAGATCTGAGGGGCGGCTACACCTTC	CASSLDLRGGYTF
TRBD2	NA	TRBV10-3	TRBJ2-3	TGTGCCACCAAAAATTCAATAGCGGGAGGGGTGGATACGCAGTATTTT	CATKNSIAGGVDTQYF
NA	NA	TRBV7-7	TRBJ1-4	TGTGCTAGCAGCTTAGAGTTGGGTAATGAAAAACTGTTTTTT	CASSLELGNEKLFF
NA	NA	TRBV2	TRBJ1-4	TGTGCCAGCAGTGTTGGGCAGGGTAATGAAAAACTGTTTTTT	CASSVGQGNEKLFF
NA	NA	TRBV27	TRBJ2-3	TGTGCCAGCAGTTTCCGCTTTAGCACAGATACGCAGTATTTT	CASSFRFSTDTQYF
NA	many	TRBV7-9	TRBJ2-1	TGTGCCAGCAGCTCCCAGAGCTCCTACAATGAGCAGTTCTTC	CASSSQSSYNEQFF
NA	few	TRBV20-1	TRBJ2-7	TGCAGTGCAAAACCCCGACAAGGGCTTCACTACGAGCAGTACTTC	CSAKPRQGLHYEQYF
NA	NA	TRBV7-9	TRBJ2-3	TGTGCCAGCAGCTCCCCGTCAGATACGCAGTATTTT	CASSSPSDTQYF
NA	NA	TRBV20-1	TRBJ1-6	TGCAGTGCTAGAGATTTTGTCGAGGGATATAATTCACCCCTCCACTTT	CSARDFVEGYNSPLHF
NA	NA	TRBV4-2	TRBJ1-2	TGTGCCAGCAGCCAAGATTTAAAGGACAGCCACTTTGGTGGCTACACCTTC	CASSQDLKDSHFGGYTF